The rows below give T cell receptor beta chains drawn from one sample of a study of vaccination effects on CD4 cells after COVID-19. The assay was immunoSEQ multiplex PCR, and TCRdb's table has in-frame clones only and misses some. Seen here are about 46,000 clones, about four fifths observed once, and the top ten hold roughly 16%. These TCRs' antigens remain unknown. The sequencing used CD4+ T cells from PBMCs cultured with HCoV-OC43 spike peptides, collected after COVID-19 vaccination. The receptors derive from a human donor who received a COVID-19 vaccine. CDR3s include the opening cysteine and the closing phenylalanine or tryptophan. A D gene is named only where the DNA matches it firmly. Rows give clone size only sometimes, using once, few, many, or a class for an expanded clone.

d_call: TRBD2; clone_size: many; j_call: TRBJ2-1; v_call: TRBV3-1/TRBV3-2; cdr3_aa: CASRTGTSSYNEQFF; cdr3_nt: TGTGCCAGCAGAACTGGGACTAGTAGCTACAATGAGCAGTTCTTC
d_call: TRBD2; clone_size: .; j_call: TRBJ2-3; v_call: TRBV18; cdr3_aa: CASSPPKAGNTDTQYF; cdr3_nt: TGTGCCAGCTCCCCGCCTAAAGCGGGAAACACAGATACGCAGTATTTT
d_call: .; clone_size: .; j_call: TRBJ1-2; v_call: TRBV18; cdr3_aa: CASSPQGLLGYTF; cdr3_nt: TGTGCCAGCTCACCACAGGGTCTCTTAGGCTACACCTTC
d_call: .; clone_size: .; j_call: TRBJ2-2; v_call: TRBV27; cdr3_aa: CASSQTRTNTGELFF; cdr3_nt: TGTGCCAGCAGTCAGACTAGGACGAACACCGGGGAGCTGTTTTTT
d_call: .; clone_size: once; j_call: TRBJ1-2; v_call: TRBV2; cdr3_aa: CASRRGGADGYTF; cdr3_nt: TGTGCCAGCAGGAGAGGTGGGGCCGATGGCTACACCTTC
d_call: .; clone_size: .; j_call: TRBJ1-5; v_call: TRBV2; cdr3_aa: CASSEAFGGGNQPQHF; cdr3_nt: TGTGCCAGCAGTGAGGCTTTCGGGGGCGGCAATCAGCCCCAGCATTTT
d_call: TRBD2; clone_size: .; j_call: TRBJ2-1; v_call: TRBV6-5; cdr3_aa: CASSYGGLAHYNEQFF; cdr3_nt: TGTGCCAGCAGTTACGGGGGACTAGCGCATTACAATGAGCAGTTCTTC
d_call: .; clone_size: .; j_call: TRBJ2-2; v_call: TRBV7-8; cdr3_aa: CASSWGLANTGELFF; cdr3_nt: TGTGCCAGCAGCTGGGGTCTAGCGAACACCGGGGAGCTGTTTTTT
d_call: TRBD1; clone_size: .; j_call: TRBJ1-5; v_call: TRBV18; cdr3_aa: CASSAGTDQPQHF; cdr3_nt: TGTGCCAGCTCGGCCGGGACAGATCAGCCCCAGCATTTT
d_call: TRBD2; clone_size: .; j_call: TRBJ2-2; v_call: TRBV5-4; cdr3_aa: CASSLSTSGSGELFF; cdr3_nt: TGTGCCAGCAGCTTGTCGACTAGCGGGAGTGGGGAGCTGTTTTTT
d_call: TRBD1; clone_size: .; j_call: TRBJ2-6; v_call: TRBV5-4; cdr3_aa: CASSLGTGGGGAGANVLTF; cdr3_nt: TGTGCCAGCAGCTTGGGGACAGGGGGCGGAGGGGCCGGGGCCAACGTCCTGACTTTC
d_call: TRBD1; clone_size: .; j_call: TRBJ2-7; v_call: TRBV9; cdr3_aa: CASSPQTGSSYKQYF; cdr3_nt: TGTGCCAGCAGCCCTCAGACAGGGAGCTCCTACAAGCAGTACTTC
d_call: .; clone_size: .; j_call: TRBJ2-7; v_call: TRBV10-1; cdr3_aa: CASSSDWGLEPYEQYF; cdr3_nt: TGCGCCAGCAGTTCTGATTGGGGCCTGGAGCCGTACGAGCAGTACTTC
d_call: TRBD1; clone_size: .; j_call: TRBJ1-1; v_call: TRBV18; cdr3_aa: CASSGSGTVNTEAFF; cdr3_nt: TGTGCCAGCTCCGGATCCGGGACAGTGAACACTGAAGCTTTCTTT
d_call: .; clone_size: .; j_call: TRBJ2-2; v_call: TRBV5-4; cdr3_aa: CASSYFGRTGELFF; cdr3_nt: TGTGCCAGCAGCTATTTTGGCAGGACCGGGGAGCTGTTTTTT
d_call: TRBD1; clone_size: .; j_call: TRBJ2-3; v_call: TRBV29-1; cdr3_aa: CSVRGLSTDTQYF; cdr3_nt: TGCAGCGTTAGGGGGCTTAGCACAGATACGCAGTATTTT
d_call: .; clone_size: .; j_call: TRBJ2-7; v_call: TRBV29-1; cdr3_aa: CSVQWGDGQYF; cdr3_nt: TGCAGCGTCCAGTGGGGAGATGGGCAGTACTTC
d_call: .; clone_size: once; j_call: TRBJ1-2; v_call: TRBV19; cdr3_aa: CASSLKSGTHDLRDYGYTF; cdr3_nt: TGTGCCAGTAGTCTCAAATCGGGGACTCATGACCTTAGAGACTATGGCTACACCTTC
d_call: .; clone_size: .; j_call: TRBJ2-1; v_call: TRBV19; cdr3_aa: CARYRGAQRGNEQFF; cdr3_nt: TGTGCCAGGTACCGGGGAGCGCAAAGGGGGAATGAGCAGTTCTTC
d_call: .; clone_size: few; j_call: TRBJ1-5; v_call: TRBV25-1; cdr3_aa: CASSERTHSNQPQHF; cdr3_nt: TGTGCCAGCAGTGAACGGACACATAGCAATCAGCCCCAGCATTTT
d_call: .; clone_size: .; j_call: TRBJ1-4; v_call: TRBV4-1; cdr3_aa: CASSPAVATNEKLFF; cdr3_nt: TGCGCCAGCAGCCCGGCTGTTGCAACTAATGAAAAACTGTTTTTT
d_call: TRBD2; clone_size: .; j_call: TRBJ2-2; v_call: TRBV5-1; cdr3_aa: CASSGTSGGASTGELFF; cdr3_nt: TGCGCCAGCAGTGGGACTAGCGGGGGGGCAAGCACCGGGGAGCTGTTTTTT
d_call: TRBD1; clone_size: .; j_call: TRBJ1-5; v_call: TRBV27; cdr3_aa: CASSRDRGQPQHF; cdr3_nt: TGTGCCAGCAGCCGGGACAGGGGTCAGCCCCAGCATTTT
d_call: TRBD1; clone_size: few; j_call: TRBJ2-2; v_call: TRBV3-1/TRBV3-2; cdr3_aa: CASSQERTGSNTGELFF; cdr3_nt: TGTGCCAGCAGCCAAGAGAGGACAGGGTCGAACACCGGGGAGCTGTTTTTT
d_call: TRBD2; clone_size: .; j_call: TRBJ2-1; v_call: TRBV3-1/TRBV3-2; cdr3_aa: CASSLSGGTPGGEQFF; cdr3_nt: TGTGCCAGCAGCCTTAGCGGGGGTACCCCCGGGGGTGAGCAGTTCTTC
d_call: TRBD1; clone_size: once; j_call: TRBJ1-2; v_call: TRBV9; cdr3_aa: CASSKGQGMNTNYGYTF; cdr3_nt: TGTGCCAGCAGCAAAGGACAGGGAATGAACACTAACTATGGCTACACCTTC
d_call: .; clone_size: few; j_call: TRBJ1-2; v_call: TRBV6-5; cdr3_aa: CASSGDSDGYTF; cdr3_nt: TGTGCCAGCAGCGGGGATTCGGACGGCTACACCTTC
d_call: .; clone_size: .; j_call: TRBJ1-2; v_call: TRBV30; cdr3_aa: CAWSRGTDYGYTF; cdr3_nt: TGTGCCTGGAGTAGAGGGACGGACTATGGCTACACCTTC
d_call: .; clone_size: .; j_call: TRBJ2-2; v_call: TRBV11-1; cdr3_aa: CASSLARAFSGELFF; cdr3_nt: TGTGCCAGCAGCTTAGCGCGGGCTTTTTCCGGGGAGCTGTTTTTT
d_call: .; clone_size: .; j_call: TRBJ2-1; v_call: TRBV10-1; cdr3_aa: CASSEMRGLPHLHNEQFF; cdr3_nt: TGCGCCAGCAGTGAAATGCGGGGCTTGCCCCACCTGCACAATGAGCAGTTCTTC
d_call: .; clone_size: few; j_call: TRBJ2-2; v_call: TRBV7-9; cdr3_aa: CASSLSGTTGELFF; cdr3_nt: TGTGCCAGCAGCTTATCCGGGACAACCGGGGAGCTGTTTTTT
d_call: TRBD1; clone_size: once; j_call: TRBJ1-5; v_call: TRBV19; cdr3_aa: CASSMVSGQGRQPQHF; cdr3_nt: TGTGCCAGTAGTATGGTCTCGGGACAGGGTCGGCAGCCCCAGCATTTT
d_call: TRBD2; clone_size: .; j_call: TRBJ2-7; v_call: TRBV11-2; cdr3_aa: CASSPTPGAGRYEQYF; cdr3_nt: TGTGCCAGCAGCCCGACCCCGGGAGCGGGGCGTTACGAGCAGTACTTC
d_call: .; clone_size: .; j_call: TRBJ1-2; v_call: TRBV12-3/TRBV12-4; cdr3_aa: CASSSWEKNGYTF; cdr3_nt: TGTGCCAGCAGTTCTTGGGAGAAGAATGGCTACACCTTC
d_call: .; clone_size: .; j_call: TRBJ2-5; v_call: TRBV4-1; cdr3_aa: CASSHGQGETQYF; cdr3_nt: TGCGCCAGCAGCCACGGTCAAGGGGAGACCCAGTACTTC
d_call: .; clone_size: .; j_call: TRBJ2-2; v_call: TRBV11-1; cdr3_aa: CASKSVNTGELFF; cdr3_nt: TGTGCCAGCAAGAGTGTGAACACCGGGGAGCTGTTTTTT